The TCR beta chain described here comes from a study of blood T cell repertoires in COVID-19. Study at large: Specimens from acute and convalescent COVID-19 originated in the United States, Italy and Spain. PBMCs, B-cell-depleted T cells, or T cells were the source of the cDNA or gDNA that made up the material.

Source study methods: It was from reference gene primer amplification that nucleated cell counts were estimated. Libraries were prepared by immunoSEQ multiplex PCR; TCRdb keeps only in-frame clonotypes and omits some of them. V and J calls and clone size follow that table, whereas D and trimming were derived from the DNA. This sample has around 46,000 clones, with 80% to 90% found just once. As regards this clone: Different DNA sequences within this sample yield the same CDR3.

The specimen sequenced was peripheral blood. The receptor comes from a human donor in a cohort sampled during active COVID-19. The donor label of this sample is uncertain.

CDR3 residues: CASSLGRGGTETQYF. Here the CDR3 DNA reads TGTGCCAGCAGCTTGGGGCGGGGGGGGACGGAGACCCAGTACTTC. The gene calls are TRBV5-6 and TRBJ2-5, with 9 nucleotides matching TRBD2. Per the germline V gene, CDR1 is SGHDT and CDR2 is YYEEEE. Unmatched junction bases numbered 5, after V lost 0 bases and J lost 5 bases. The CDR3 extends over 15 amino acids.